These 7 T cell receptor beta chains originate from one sample sequenced in a study of cytomegalovirus exposure and HLA in healthy donors. 13 Jbeta primers and 60 Vbeta primers were used for the PCR. Measured with immunoSEQ multiplex PCR; TCRdb has only the in-frame clones, and not every one. The sample comprises approximately 130,000 clones, 60% to 85% of which are singletons, and 6.3% rests with the top ten. Source material: PBMCs. The receptors originated from a woman aged 35 to 49 in good health and CMV-seronegative.

This clone has more than one count but fewer than ten. V and J are TRBV2 and TRBJ2-7, with a tentative D call TRBD2 (5 bases). V was trimmed by 4 bases and J by 5 bases, leaving 12 bases between them. The CDR3 has 13 amino acids. The V gene's germline CDR1 is SNHLY and CDR2 FYNNEI. In nucleotides, the CDR3 is TGTGCCAGCAGTGTCGTGGGAGCGGACGAGCAGTACTTC. Encoded protein: CASSVVGADEQYF.

The rearrangement uses TRBV6-6 and TRBJ2-7; unclear D gene. The V and J ends lost 3 bases and 2 bases respectively, with 14 bases between them. Germline V CDR1 and CDR2: MNHNY, SVGAGI (reference sequence). This CDR3 is 15 amino acids long. The CDR3 loop reads CASSYISAQAYEQYF. The DNA for the CDR3 is TGTGCCAGCAGTTATATTTCAGCCCAGGCCTACGAGCAGTACTTC.

The rearrangement joins TRBV28 to TRBJ2-7; 16 nucleotides agree with TRBD2. This CDR3 has 16 residues. Germline V CDR1 and CDR2: MDHEN, SYDVKM. The junction had 5 bases not matched to a gene; V was cut back by 5 bases and J by 4 bases. This CDR3 is CASSGTSGRGVYEQYF. The DNA for the CDR3 is TGTGCCAGCAGTGGGACTAGCGGGAGGGGAGTGTACGAGCAGTACTTC.

This clone occurred a few times. CDR3 sequence reads: CASSQLGGGETQYF. DNA for the CDR3: TGTGCCAGCTCACAATTAGGGGGCGGAGAGACCCAGTACTTC. The chain joins TRBV18 to TRBJ2-5; 7 positions match TRBD1. With 4 bases clipped from V and 4 bases from J, the junction kept 6 bases outside the gene matches. There are 14 residues in the CDR3. CDR1 and CDR2 from the germline V gene are KGHSH and LQKENI.

The chain joins TRBV4-1 to TRBJ1-1; 9 nucleotides align to TRBD1. Unmatched junction bases numbered 7, after V lost 5 bases and J lost 3 bases. The CDR3 is made up of 15 amino acids. Germline lookup yields CDR1 MGHRA and CDR2 YSYEKL. This chain's CDR3 is CASSNGQGQDTEAFF. CDR3 nucleotides: TGCGCCAGCAGCAACGGACAGGGGCAGGACACTGAAGCTTTCTTT.

This clone has a single count. The rearrangement uses TRBV6-1 and TRBJ2-7, with 10 bases matching TRBD1. V gave up 5 bases and J gave up 3 bases; unmatched junction bases: 4. Germline assignment: CDR1 MNHNS and CDR2 SASEGT. The CDR3 sequence is 14 residues long. The CDR3 loop is CASSQRTGGYEQYF. The CDR3 DNA sequence: TGTGCCAGCAGTCAACGGACAGGGGGCTACGAGCAGTACTTC.

This clone was seen only a few times. This chain uses TRBV7-2 with TRBJ2-3, with a possible D match to TRBD1 (6 bases). The V end was cut by 2 bases, the J end by 4 bases, with 10 bases between. The CDR3 length is 14 residues. Germline V gives CDR1 SGHTA, CDR2 FQGNSA. CDR3 sequence: CASSLNRVADTQYF. The DNA of the CDR3 is TGTGCCAGCAGCTTAAACAGGGTGGCAGATACGCAGTATTTT.